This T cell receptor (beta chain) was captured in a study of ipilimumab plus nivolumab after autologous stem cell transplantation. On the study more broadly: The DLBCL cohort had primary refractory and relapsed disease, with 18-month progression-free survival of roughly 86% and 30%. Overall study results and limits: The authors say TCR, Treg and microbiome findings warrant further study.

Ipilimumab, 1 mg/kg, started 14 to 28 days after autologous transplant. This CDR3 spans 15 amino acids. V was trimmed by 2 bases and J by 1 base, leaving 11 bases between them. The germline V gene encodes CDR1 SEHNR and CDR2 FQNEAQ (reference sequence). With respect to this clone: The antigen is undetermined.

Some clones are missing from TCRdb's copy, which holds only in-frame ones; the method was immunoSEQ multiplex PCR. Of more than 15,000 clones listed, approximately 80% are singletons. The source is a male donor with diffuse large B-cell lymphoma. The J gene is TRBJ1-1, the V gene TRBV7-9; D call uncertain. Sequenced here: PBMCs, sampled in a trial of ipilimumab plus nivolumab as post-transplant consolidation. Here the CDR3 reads CASSLTSTENTEAFF. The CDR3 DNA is TGTGCCAGCAGCTTAACCTCTACAGAGAACACTGAAGCTTTCTTT.